The 3 T cell receptor beta chains in this list originate from one sample, sequenced in a study of tissue T cells after allogeneic stem cell transplantation. Measured with immunoSEQ multiplex PCR; TCRdb has only the in-frame clones, and not every one. The sample holds about 5,200 clones, 60% to 80% seen once. Sequenced material: tissue from the colon, taken at autopsy. The receptors come from a female donor of 60 years or more with lung cancer.

The chain recombines TRBV30 with TRBJ2-6; D not resolved. From germline, CDR1 is GTSNPN and CDR2 SVGIG (reference sequence). Trimming shortened V by 2 bases and J by 2 bases, and 4 bases separated the two germline ends. The CDR3 consists of 13 residues. CDR3 residues: CAWSIAGANVLTF. As DNA, the CDR3 is TGTGCCTGGAGTATTGCTGGGGCCAACGTCCTGACTTTC.

V gene TRBV4-2 combines with J gene TRBJ1-1; D unresolved. The CDR3 totals 15 residues. V was pared by 0 bases and J by 1 base, with 9 bases between. Per the germline V gene, CDR1 is LGHNA and CDR2 is YNFKEQ. CDR3 residues: CASSQESSRNTEAFF. In nucleotides, the CDR3 is TGTGCCAGCAGCCAAGAAAGCAGTAGGAACACTGAAGCTTTCTTT.

The rearrangement uses TRBV6-5 and TRBJ2-1; D possibly corresponds to TRBD1 (6 bases). This CDR3 has 14 amino acids. Per germline, CDR1 MNHEY and CDR2 SVGAGI. V lost 8 bases to trimming and J lost 8 bases, with 19 bases between them. CDR3 residues: CASAVGWGRDEQFF. DNA of the CDR3: TGTGCCAGCGCCGTAGGGTGGGGGCGCGATGAGCAGTTCTTC.